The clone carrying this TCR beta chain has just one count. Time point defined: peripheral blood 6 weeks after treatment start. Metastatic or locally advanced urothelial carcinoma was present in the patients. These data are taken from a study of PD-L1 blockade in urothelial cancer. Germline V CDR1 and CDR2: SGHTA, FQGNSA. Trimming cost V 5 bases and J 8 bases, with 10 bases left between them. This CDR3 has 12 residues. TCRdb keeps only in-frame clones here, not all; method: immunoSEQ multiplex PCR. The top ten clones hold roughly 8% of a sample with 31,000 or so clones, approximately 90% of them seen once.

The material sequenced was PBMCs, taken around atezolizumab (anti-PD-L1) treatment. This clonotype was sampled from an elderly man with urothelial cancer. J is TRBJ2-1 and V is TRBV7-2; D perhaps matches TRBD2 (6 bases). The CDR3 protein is CASSTTSYEQFF. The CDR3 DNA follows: TGTGCCAGCAGCACGACTAGTTATGAGCAGTTCTTC.